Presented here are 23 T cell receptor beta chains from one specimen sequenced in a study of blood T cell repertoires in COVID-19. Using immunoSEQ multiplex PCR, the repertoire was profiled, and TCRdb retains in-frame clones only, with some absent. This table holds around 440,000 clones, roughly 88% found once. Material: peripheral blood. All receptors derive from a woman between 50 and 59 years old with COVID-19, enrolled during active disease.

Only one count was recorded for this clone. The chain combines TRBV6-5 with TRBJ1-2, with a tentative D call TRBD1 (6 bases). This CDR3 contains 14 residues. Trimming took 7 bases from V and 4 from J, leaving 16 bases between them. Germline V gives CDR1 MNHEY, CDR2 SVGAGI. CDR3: CASNRQALGYGYTF. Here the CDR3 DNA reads TGTGCCAGCAACCGACAGGCTCTTGGCTATGGCTACACCTTC.

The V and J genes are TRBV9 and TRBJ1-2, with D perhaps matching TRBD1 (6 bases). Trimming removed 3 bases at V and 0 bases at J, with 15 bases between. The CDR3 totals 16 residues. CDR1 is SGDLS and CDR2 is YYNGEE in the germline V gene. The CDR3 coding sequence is TGTGCCAGCAGCGCCCGACGGGACAACCCTAACTATGGCTACACCTTC. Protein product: CASSARRDNPNYGYTF. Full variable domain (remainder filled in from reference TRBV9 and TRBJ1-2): DSGVTQTPKHLITATGQRVTLRCSPRSGDLSVYWYQQSLDQGLQFLIQYYNGEERAKGNILERFSAQQFPDLHSELNLSSLELGDSALYFCASSARRDNPNYGYTFGSGTRLTVV.

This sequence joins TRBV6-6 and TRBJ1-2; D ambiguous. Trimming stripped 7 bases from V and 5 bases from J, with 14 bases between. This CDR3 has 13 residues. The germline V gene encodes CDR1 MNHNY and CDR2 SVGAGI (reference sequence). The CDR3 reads CASTVEGGYGYTF. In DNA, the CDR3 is TGTGCCAGCACCGTGGAAGGAGGTTATGGCTACACCTTC.

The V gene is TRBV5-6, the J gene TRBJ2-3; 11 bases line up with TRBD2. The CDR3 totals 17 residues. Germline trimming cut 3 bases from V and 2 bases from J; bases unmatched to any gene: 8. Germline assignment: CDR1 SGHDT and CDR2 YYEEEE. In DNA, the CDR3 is TGTGCCAGCAGCTCAATAGCGGGGGGGTACGCCACAGATACGCAGTATTTT. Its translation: CASSSIAGGYATDTQYF. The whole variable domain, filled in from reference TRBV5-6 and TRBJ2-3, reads DAGVTQSPTHLIKTRGQQVTLRCSPKSGHDTVSWYQQALGQGPQFIFQYYEEEERQRGNFPDRFSGHQFPNYSSELNVNALLLGDSALYLCASSSIAGGYATDTQYFGPGTRLTVL.

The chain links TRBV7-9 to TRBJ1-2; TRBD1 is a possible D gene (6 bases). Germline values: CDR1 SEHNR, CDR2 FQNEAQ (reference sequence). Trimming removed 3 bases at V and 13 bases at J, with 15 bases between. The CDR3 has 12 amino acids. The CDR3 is CASSFQQGHSTF. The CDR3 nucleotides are TGTGCCAGCAGCTTCCAACAGGGCCATTCCACCTTC.

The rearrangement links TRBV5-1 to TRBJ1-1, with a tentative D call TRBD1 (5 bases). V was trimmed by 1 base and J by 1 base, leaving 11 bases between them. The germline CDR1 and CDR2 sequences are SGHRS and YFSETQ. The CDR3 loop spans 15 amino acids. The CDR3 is CASSLNGAANTEAFF. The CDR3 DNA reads TGCGCCAGCAGCTTGAATGGGGCCGCGAACACTGAAGCTTTCTTT.

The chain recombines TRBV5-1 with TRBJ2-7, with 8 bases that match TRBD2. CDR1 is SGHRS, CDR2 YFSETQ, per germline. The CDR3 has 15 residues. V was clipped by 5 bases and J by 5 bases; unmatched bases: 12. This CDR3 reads CASSYDSGAQNEQYF. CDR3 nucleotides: TGCGCCAGCAGTTACGATAGCGGGGCCCAAAACGAGCAGTACTTC.

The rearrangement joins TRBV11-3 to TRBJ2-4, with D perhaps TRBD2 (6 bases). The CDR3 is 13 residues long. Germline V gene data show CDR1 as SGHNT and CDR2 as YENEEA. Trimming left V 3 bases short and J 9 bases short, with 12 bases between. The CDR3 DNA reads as TGTGCCAGCAGCTTGAGACCCGGGAGCATTCAGTACTTC. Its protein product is CASSLRPGSIQYF.

The CDR3 sequence is CASSRLPGQGDFRGNMSNQPQHF. CDR3 in DNA: TGTGCCAGCAGCCGGCTACCGGGACAGGGGGATTTTAGGGGCAATATGAGCAATCAGCCCCAGCATTTT. V usage is TRBV7-8 and J usage is TRBJ1-5; 11 nucleotides align to TRBD1. V shed 5 bases, J shed 1 base, and the junction held 25 bases outside the gene matches. The CDR3 loop spans 23 amino acids. CDR1 SGHVS and CDR2 FQNEAQ come from the germline V gene.

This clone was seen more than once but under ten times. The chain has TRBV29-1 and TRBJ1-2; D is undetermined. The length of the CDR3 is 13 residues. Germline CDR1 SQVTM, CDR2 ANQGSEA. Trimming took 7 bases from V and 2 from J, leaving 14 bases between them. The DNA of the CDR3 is TGCAGCGCAAACGCGGGCGGGAACTATGGCTACACCTTC. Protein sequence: CSANAGGNYGYTF.

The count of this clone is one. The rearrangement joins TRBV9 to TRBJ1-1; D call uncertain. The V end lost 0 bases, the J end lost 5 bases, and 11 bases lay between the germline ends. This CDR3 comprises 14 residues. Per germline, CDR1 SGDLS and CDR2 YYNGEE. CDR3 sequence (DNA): TGTGCCAGCAGCGTAGGCCGTGTGAGTACTGAAGCTTTCTTT. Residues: CASSVGRVSTEAFF.

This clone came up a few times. CDR3 sequence reads: CASSLSYGGNQPQHF. DNA for the CDR3: TGTGCCAGCAGCCTCAGCTACGGGGGAAATCAGCCCCAGCATTTT. This chain connects TRBV7-6 to TRBJ1-5; perhaps TRBD1 as D (5 bases). The CDR3 has 15 amino acids. Trimming left V 5 bases short and J 4 bases short, with 15 bases between. Looked up from germline, CDR1 is SGHVS and CDR2 is FNYEAQ. Together with reference TRBV7-6 and TRBJ1-5, the CDR3 gives the full variable domain: GAGVSQSPRYKVTKRGQDVALRCDPISGHVSLYWYRQALGQGPEFLTYFNYEAQQDKSGLPNDRFSAERPEGSISTLTIQRTEQRDSAMYRCASSLSYGGNQPQHFGDGTRLSIL.

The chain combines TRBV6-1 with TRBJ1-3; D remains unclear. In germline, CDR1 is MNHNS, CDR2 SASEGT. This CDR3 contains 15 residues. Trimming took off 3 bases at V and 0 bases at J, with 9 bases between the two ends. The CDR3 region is CASSDPLLSGNTIYF. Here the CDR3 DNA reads TGTGCCAGCAGTGACCCCCTCCTCTCTGGAAACACCATATATTTT.

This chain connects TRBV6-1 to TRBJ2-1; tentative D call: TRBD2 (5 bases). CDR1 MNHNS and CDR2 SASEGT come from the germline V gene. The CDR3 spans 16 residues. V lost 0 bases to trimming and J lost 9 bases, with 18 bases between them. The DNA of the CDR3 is TGTGCCAGCAGTGAAGCTTTGTGGCTAGCCAATGGTGAGCAGTTCTTC. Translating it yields CASSEALWLANGEQFF.

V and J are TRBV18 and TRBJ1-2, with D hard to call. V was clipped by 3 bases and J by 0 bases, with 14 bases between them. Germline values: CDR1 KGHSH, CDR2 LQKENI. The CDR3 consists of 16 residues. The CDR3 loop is CASSPARTLANYGYTF. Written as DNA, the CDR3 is TGTGCCAGCTCACCGGCGAGGACTTTAGCTAACTATGGCTACACCTTC.

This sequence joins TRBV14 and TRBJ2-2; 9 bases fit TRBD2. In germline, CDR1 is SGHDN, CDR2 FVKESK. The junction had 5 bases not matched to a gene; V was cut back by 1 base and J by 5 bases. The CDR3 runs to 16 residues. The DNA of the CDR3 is TGTGCCAGCAGCCAAGTTTCTAGCGGGGTTACCGGGGAGCTGTTTTTT. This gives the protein CASSQVSSGVTGELFF.

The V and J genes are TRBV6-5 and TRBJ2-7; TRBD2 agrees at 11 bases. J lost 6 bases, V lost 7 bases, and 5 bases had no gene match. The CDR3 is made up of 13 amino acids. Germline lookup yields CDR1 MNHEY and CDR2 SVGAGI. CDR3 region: CASTILAGAEQYF. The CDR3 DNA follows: TGTGCCAGCACTATACTAGCGGGGGCCGAGCAGTACTTC.

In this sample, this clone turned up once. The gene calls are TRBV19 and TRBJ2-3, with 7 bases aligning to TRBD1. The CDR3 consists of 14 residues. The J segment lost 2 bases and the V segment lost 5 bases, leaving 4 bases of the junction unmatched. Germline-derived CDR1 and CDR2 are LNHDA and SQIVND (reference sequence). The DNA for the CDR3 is TGTGCCAGTAGTTCCGGGACAGCCACAGATACGCAGTATTTT. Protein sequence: CASSSGTATDTQYF.

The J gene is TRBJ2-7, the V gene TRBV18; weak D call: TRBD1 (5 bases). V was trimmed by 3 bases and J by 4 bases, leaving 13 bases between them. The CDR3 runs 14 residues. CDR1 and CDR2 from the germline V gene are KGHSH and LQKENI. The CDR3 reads CASSPKQDSYEQYF. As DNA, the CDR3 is TGTGCCAGCTCACCGAAACAGGATAGTTACGAGCAGTACTTC.

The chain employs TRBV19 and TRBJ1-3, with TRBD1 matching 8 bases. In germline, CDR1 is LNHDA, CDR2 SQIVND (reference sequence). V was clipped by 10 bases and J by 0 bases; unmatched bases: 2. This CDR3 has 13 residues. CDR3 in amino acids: CATGTGSGNTIYF. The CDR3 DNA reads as TGTGCCACTGGGACAGGCTCTGGAAACACCATATATTTT.

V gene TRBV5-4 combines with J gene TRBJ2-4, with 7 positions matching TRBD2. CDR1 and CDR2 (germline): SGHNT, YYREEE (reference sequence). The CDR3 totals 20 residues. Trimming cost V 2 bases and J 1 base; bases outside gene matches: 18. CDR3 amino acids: CASSFVRYGTTTRAKNIQYF. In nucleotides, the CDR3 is TGTGCCAGCAGCTTTGTGAGGTATGGGACTACCACCCGGGCCAAAAACATTCAGTACTTC.

The CDR3 DNA reads as TGTGCCAGCAGCGCTAACCCCCGGGACAGGGCCCTAGCTAACTATGGCTACACCTTC. Translating it yields CASSANPRDRALANYGYTF. V and J are TRBV9 and TRBJ1-2; 9 positions agree with TRBD1. The CDR3 sequence is 19 residues long. Germline CDR1 is SGDLS and CDR2 is YYNGEE. V shed 3 bases, J shed 0 bases, and the junction held 15 bases outside the gene matches. The whole variable domain, remainder taken from reference TRBV9 and TRBJ1-2, is DSGVTQTPKHLITATGQRVTLRCSPRSGDLSVYWYQQSLDQGLQFLIQYYNGEERAKGNILERFSAQQFPDLHSELNLSSLELGDSALYFCASSANPRDRALANYGYTFGSGTRLTVV.

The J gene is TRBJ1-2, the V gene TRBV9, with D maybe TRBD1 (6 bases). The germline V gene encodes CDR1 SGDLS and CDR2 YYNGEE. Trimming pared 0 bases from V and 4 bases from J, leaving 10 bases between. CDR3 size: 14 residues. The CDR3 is CASSVVSGAYGYTF. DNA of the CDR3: TGTGCCAGCAGCGTAGTGTCAGGGGCCTATGGCTACACCTTC.